This note documents a single TCR beta chain sequence. This sample is drawn from a study of response to subunit inactivated influenza vaccine. The germline CDR1 and CDR2 sequences are SGHTA and FQGNSA. V was pared by 5 bases and J by 11 bases, with 14 bases between. The CDR3 sequence is 12 residues long. TCRdb fed the RT-PCR reads into MiXCR, producing one record per CDR3 protein. The sample records approximately 530,000 distinct CDR3 sequences, roughly 13% being singletons. The sequenced sample was PBMCs from blood, obtained roughly 45 days after vaccination. This clonotype originated in a man aged 50 to 59 who received an inactivated influenza vaccine. V and J are TRBV7-2 and TRBJ2-3; no firm D call. Written as DNA, the CDR3 is TGTGCCAGCAGCCCCACCAGGAGCAAGCAGTATTTT. Translated: CASSPTRSKQYF.